The T cell receptor beta chain under discussion was sequenced for a study of blood T cell repertoires in COVID-19. In the study overall: Specimens from acute and convalescent COVID-19 originated in the United States, Italy and Spain. T cells, B-cell-depleted T cells, or PBMCs supplied cDNA or gDNA.

This CDR3 comprises 14 residues. Losses at the gene ends were 3 bases for V and 4 bases for J; bases not matched to a gene: 4. Germline V gene sequence: CDR1 DFQATT, CDR2 SNEGSKA (reference sequence). As processed by the authors: Nucleated cell counts were estimated from reference gene primer amplification. Assay used: immunoSEQ multiplex PCR; TCRdb lists only in-frame clones, some missing. V, J and clone size were drawn from that table, and D and trimming were deduced from the DNA. The repertoire has roughly 36,000 clones, 85% to 90% of them found once; the top ten carry 20% to 30%. The chain combines TRBV20-1 with TRBJ2-3; 10 nucleotides match TRBD2. This clonotype was sampled from a man in his forties or fifties with active or convalescent COVID-19. Material for sequencing was peripheral blood. The CDR3 sequence: CSASTSGESDTQYF. Here the CDR3 DNA reads TGCAGTGCTAGTACTAGCGGGGAGTCAGATACGCAGTATTTT.